This T cell receptor (beta chain) was retrieved from a study of shared clonotypes between healthy human individuals. Study as a whole: Per donor, CD8 memory used one plate, CD8 naive used two, CD4 memory used three and CD4 naive used three.

Nashville, Tennessee was home to all donors, each a Caucasian adult. The study's findings and limits: In contrast to clonotypes shared by all four donors, non-shared clonotypes had lower generation probabilities.

The V end lost 0 bases, the J end lost 2 bases, and 5 bases lay between the germline ends. The CDR3 extends over 15 amino acids. Germline CDR1 and CDR2: MNHNS and SASEGT. The sorted-subset replicate PCRs were given around 0.2 ug DNA, which is tens of thousands of T cell genomes. Sequencing used immunoSEQ multiplex PCR; TCRdb keeps in-frame clones, though not all of them. The table shows about 1 million clones, with approximately 76% occurring only once. With respect to this clone: Its antigen remains unknown. Other DNA sequences from this sample encode an identical CDR3 as well.

The rearrangement uses TRBV6-1 and TRBJ2-6; maybe TRBD2 (5 bases). The sequence was collected from a man aged 18 to 29 in good health. Material: memory CD4+ T cells sorted from blood. Noted subset: CD45RA-negative fraction. The DNA for the CDR3 is TGTGCCAGCAGTGAAGCGAGGGCTGGGGCCAACGTCCTGACTTTC. Its translation is CASSEARAGANVLTF.